Here is one T cell receptor (beta chain) with its context. Its matching antigen is unknown. The repertoire was sequenced with immunoSEQ multiplex PCR; TCRdb's copy has only in-frame clones and lacks some. The table has roughly 86,000 clones, 80% to 95% seen once; the top ten hold 1.5% to 2%. Recipients received nonmyeloablative bone marrow transplants from related graft donors, with transient mixed chimerism. Unstimulated Tregs (CD4+CD25+CD127-) and CD4+CD25- non-Tregs were sorted from PBMCs. This entry comes from a study of Tregs in tolerant kidney transplant recipients. Study findings and constraints: Tolerant patients' donor-specific Tregs expanded beyond overall Tregs, suggesting antigen-driven growth.

Germline CDR1 is SEHNR and CDR2 is FQNEAQ (reference sequence). V was pared by 2 bases and J by 4 bases, with 0 bases of the junction left unmatched. This CDR3 has 13 amino acids. Here the sequenced sample was CD4+ T cells from blood (PBMCs), taken 12 months after the transplant. The clonotype originates from a human patient who received a combined kidney and bone marrow transplant. Some T cells may have originated in the graft donor. V and J are TRBV7-9 and TRBJ1-1; 8 bases are shared with TRBD1. CDR3 coding DNA: TGTGCCAGCAGCTTAACAGGGGGCACTGAAGCTTTCTTT. Protein product: CASSLTGGTEAFF. The full variable domain, rest sourced from reference TRBV7-9 and TRBJ1-1, is DTGVSQNPRHKITKRGQNVTFRCDPISEHNRLYWYRQTLGQGPEFLTYFQNEAQLEKSRLLSDRFSAERPKGSFSTLEIQRTEQGDSAMYLCASSLTGGTEAFFGQGTRLTVV.